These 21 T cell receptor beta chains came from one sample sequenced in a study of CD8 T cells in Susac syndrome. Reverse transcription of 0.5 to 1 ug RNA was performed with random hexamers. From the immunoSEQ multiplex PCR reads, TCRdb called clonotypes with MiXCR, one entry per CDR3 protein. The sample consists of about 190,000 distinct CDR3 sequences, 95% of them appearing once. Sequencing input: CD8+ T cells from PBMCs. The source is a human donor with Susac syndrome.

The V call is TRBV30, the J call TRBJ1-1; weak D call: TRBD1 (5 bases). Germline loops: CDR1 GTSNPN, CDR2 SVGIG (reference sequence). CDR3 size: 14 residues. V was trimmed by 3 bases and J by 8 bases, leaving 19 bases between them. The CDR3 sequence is CAWSTGTAGLEAFF. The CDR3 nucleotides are TGTGCCTGGAGCACCGGGACGGCGGGATTGGAAGCTTTCTTT. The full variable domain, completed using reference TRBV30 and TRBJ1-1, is SQTIHQWPATLVQPVGSPLSLECTVEGTSNPNLYWYRQAAGRGLQLLFYSVGIGQISSEVPQNLSASRPQDRQFILSSKKLLLSDSGFYLCAWSTGTAGLEAFFGQGTRLTVV.

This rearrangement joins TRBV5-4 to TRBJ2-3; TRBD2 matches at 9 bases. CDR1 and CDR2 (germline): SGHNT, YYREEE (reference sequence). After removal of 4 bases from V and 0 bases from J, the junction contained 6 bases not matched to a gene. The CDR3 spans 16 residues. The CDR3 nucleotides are TGTGCCAGCAGCGGAACTAGCGGGCGCAGCACAGATACGCAGTATTTT. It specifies CASSGTSGRSTDTQYF.

Here the CDR3 reads CASSFLVAGEQYF. CDR3 in DNA: TGTGCCAGCAGTTTTCTGGTGGCGGGGGAGCAGTACTTC. The J gene is TRBJ2-7, the V gene TRBV12-3 or TRBV12-4, with a tentative D call TRBD2 (6 bases). Between the trimmed V and J ends, which lost 3 bases and 7 bases, there was a span of 13 bases. There are 13 residues in the CDR3.

In nucleotides, the CDR3 is TGTGCCAGCAGTGAATCGGCAGGGGGCGTTTACGAGCAGTACTTC. It yields the protein CASSESAGGVYEQYF. The chain recombines TRBV2 with TRBJ2-7; 8 bases align to TRBD1. This CDR3 contains 15 residues. Germline-derived CDR1 and CDR2 are SNHLY and FYNNEI. Losses at the gene ends were 2 bases for V and 4 bases for J; bases not matched to a gene: 7.

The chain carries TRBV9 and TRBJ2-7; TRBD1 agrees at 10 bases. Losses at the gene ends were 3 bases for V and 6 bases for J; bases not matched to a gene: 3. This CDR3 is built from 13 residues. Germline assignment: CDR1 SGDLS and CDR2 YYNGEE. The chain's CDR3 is CASSAGQGGEQYF. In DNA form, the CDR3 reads TGTGCCAGCAGCGCCGGACAGGGGGGCGAGCAGTACTTC.

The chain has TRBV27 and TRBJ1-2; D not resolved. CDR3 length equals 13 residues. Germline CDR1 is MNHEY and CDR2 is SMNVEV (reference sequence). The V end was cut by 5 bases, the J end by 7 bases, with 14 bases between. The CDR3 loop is CASSPQSGLGYTF. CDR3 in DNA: TGTGCCAGCAGTCCCCAATCAGGACTTGGCTACACCTTC.

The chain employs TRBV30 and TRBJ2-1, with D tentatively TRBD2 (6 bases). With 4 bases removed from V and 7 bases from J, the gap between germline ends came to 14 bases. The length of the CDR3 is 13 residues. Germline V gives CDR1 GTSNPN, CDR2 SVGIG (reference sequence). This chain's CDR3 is CAWTGTARNEQFF. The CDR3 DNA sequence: TGTGCCTGGACCGGGACTGCGAGGAATGAGCAGTTCTTC.

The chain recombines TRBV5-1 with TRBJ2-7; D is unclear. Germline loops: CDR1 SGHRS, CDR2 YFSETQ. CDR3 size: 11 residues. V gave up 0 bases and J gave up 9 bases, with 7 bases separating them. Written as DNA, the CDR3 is TGCGCCAGCAGCTTGGGTAGCTCGCAGTACTTC. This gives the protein CASSLGSSQYF. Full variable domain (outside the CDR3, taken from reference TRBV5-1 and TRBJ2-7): KAGVTQTPRYLIKTRGQQVTLSCSPISGHRSVSWYQQTPGQGLQFLFEYFSETQRNKGNFPGRFSGRQFSNSRSEMNVSTLELGDSALYLCASSLGSSQYFGPGTRLTVT.

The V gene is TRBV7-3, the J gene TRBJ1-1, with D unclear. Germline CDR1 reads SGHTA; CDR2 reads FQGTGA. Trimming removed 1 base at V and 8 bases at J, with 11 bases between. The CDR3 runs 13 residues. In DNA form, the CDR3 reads TGTGCCAGCAGCTTAAACCCCACTAACGAAGCTTTCTTT. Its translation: CASSLNPTNEAFF.

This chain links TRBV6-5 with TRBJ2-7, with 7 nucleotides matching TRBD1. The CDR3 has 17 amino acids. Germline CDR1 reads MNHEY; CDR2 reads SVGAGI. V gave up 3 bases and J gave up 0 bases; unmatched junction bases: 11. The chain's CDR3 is CASSYSVPGQHSYEQYF. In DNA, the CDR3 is TGTGCCAGCAGTTATTCCGTCCCGGGACAGCACTCCTACGAGCAGTACTTC.

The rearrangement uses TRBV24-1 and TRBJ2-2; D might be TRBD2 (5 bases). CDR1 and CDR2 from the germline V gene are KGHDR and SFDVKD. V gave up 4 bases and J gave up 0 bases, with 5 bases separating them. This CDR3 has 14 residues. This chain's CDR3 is CATSERANTGELFF. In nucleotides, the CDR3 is TGTGCCACCAGTGAGCGGGCGAACACCGGGGAGCTGTTTTTT.

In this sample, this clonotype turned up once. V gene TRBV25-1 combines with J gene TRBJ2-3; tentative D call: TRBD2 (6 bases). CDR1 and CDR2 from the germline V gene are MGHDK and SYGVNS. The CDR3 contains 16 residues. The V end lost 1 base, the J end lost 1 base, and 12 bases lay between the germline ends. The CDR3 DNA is TGTGCCAGCAGTGAATCCGGAAGGGAGGGCACAGATACGCAGTATTTT. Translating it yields CASSESGREGTDTQYF.

CDR3 protein: CASSFRANTDTQYF. The CDR3 bases are TGTGCCAGCAGTTTCCGGGCCAACACAGATACGCAGTATTTT. The chain recombines TRBV6-5 with TRBJ2-3; D is ambiguous. Looked up from germline, CDR1 is MNHEY and CDR2 is SVGAGI. This CDR3 is 14 amino acids long. The ends were cut back, 4 bases at V and 2 bases at J, with 10 bases in the middle.

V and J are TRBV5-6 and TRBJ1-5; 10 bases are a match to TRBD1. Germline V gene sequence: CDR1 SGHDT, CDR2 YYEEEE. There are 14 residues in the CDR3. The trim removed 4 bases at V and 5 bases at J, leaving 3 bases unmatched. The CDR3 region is CASSDGTGDQPQHF. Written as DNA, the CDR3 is TGTGCCAGCAGCGACGGGACAGGGGATCAGCCCCAGCATTTT.

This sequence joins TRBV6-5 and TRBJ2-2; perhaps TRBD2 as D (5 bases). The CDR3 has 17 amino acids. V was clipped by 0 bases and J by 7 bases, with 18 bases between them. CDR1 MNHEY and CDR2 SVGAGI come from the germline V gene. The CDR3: CASSYSFGEKALGELFF. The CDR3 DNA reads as TGTGCCAGCAGTTACTCGTTCGGGGAGAAGGCGCTCGGGGAGCTGTTTTTT.

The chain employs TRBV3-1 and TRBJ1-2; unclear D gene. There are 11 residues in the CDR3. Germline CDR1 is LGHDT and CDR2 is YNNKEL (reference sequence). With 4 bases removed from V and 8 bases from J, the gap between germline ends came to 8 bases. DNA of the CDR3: TGTGCCAGCAGCCTTGGTACGGGCTACACCTTC. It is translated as CASSLGTGYTF.

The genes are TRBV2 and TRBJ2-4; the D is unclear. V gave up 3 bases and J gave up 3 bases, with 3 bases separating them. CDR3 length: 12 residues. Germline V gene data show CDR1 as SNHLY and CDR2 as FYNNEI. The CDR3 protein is CASSDSKNIQYF. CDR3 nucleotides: TGTGCCAGCAGTGACAGCAAAAACATTCAGTACTTC.

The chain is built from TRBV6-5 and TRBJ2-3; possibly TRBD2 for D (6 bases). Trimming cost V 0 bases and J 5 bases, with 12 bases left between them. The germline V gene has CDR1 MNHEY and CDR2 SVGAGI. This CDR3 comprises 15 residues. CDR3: CASSYSGSGEDTQYF. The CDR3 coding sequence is TGTGCCAGCAGTTACTCCGGTAGCGGTGAAGATACGCAGTATTTT.

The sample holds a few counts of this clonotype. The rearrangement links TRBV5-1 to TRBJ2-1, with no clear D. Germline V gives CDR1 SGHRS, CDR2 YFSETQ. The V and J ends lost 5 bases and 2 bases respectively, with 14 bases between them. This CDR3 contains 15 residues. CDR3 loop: CASRSRTTTYNEQFF. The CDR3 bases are TGCGCCAGCAGGTCTAGGACCACTACCTACAATGAGCAGTTCTTC.

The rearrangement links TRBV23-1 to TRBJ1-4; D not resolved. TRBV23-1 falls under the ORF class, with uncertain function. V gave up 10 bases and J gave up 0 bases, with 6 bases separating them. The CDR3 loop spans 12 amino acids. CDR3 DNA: TGCGCCACGTGGGCAACTAATGAAAAACTGTTTTTT. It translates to CATWATNEKLFF.

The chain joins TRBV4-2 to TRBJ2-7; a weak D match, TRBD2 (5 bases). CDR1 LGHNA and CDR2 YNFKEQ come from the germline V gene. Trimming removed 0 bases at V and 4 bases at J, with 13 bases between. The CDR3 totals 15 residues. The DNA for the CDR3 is TGTGCCAGCAGCCAAGATTCGACTACGAGATACGAGCAGTACTTC. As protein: CASSQDSTTRYEQYF.